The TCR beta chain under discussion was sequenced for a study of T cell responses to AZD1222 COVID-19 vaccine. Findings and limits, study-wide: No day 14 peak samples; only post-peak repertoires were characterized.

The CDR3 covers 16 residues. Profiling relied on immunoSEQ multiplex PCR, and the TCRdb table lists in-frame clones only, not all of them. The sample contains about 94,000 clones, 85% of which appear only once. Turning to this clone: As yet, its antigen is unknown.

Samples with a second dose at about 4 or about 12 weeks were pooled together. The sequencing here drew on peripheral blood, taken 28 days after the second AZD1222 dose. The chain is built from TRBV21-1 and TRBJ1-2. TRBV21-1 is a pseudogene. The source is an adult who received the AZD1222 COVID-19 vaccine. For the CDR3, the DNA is TGTGCCAGCAGCAAAAGTGGCCCCGGGGCCGGCTATGGCTACACCTTC. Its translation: CASSKSGPGAGYGYTF.